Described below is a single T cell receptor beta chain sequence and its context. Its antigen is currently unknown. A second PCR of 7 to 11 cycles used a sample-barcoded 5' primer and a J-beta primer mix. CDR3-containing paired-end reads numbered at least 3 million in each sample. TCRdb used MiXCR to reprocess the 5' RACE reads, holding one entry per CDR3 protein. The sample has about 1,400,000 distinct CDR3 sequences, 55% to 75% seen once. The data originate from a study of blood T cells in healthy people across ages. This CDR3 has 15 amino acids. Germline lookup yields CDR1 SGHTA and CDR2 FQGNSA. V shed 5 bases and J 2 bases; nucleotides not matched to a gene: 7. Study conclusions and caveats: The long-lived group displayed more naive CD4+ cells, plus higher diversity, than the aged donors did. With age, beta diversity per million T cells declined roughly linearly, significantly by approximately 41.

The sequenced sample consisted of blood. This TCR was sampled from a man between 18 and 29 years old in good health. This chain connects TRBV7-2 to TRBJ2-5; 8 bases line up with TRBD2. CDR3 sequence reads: CASSRSGGEQETQYF. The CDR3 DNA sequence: TGTGCCAGCAGCCGGAGCGGGGGAGAGCAAGAGACCCAGTACTTC. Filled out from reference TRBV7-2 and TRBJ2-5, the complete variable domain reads GAGVSQSPSNKVTEKGKDVELRCDPISGHTALYWYRQSLGQGLEFLIYFQGNSAPDKSGLPSDRFSAERTGGSVSTLTIQRTQQEDSAVYLCASSRSGGEQETQYFGPGTRLLVL.